This T cell receptor beta chain was recorded in a study of beta chain features in type 1 diabetes. Background on the study: Healthy donors and patients had similar age, gender and cell yields.

Sequenced material consisted of expressed TCRB transcripts (all of the isolated RNA was reverse transcribed). Some clones are missing from TCRdb's copy, which holds only in-frame ones; the method was immunoSEQ multiplex PCR. In the table there are just over 450,000 clones, approximately 30% of which are singletons. General observations from the study: It was not settled here whether HLA type affects TCRB rearrangement.

Each of the CD4+ naive, central memory, regulatory and stem cell-like memory populations was sorted via CD45RO/CCR7/CD25/CD127/CD95/CD27. The germline gives CDR1 MNHEY, CDR2 SMNVEV (reference sequence). The CDR3 has 12 amino acids. The V end lost 5 bases, the J end lost 3 bases, and 6 bases lay between the germline ends. A note on this clone: Its antigen remains unknown.

This rearrangement joins TRBV27 to TRBJ2-3; D call uncertain. The clonotype comes from a man between 18 and 29 years old in good health. Source material: naive CD4+ T cells from blood. CDR3 protein: CASSGPTDTQYF. CDR3 sequence (DNA): TGTGCCAGCAGTGGGCCTACAGATACGCAGTATTTT.